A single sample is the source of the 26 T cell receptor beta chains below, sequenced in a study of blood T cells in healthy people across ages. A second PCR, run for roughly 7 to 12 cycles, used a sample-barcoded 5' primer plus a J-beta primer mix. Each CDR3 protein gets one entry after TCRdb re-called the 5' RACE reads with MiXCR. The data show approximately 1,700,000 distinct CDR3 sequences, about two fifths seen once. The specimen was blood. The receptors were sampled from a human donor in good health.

CDR3 sequence: CASRKTGYYEQYF. The DNA of the CDR3 is TGTGCCAGCAGAAAGACAGGGTACTACGAGCAGTACTTC. The chain links TRBV6-2 or TRBV6-3 to TRBJ2-7; TRBD1 agrees at 7 bases. This CDR3 spans 13 amino acids. Germline assignment: CDR1 MNHEY and CDR2 SVGEGT. V trimming: 6 bases; J trimming: 3 bases; junction bases outside the gene matches: 5.

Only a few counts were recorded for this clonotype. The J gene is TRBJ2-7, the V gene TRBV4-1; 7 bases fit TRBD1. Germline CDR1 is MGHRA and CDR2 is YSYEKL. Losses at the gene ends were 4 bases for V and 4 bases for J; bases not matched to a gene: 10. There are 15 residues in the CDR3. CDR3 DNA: TGCGCCAGCAGCCTTCGGACAGGCTTCGAATACGAGCAGTACTTC. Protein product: CASSLRTGFEYEQYF.

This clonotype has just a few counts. The chain's CDR3 is CSARAGGPFTDTQYF. The CDR3 DNA reads as TGCAGTGCTAGAGCGGGGGGGCCTTTCACAGATACGCAGTATTTT. V gene TRBV20-1 combines with J gene TRBJ2-3, with 8 bases matching TRBD2. This CDR3 has 15 amino acids. V shed 1 base, J shed 2 bases, and the junction held 5 bases outside the gene matches. CDR1 and CDR2 from the germline V gene are DFQATT and SNEGSKA (reference sequence).

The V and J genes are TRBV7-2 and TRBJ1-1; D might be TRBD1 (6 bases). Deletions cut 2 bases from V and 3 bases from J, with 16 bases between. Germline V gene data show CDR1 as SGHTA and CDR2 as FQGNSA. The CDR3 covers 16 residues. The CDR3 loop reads CASSLTTPGQHTEAFF. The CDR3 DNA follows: TGTGCCAGCAGCTTAACAACTCCGGGACAACACACTGAAGCTTTCTTT.

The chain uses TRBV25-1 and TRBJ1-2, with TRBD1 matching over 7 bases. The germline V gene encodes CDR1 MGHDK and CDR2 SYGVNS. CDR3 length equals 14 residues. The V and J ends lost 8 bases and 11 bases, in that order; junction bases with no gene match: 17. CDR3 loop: CASLGPGTALRYTF. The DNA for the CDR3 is TGTGCCAGCCTCGGCCCCGGGACAGCCTTGAGGTACACCTTC.

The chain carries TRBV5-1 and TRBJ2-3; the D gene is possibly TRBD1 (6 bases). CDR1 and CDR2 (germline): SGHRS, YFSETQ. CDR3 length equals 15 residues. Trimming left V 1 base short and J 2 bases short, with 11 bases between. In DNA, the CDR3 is TGCGCCAGCAGCTTGTATGGACAGTTCACAGATACGCAGTATTTT. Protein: CASSLYGQFTDTQYF.

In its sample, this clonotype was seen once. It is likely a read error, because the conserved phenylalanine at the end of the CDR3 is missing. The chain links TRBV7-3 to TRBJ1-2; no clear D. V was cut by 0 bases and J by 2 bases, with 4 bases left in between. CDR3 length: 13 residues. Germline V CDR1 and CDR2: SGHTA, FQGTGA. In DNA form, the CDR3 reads TGTGCCAGCAGCTTAACCAGGAACTATGGCTACACCTGC. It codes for CASSLTRNYGYTC.

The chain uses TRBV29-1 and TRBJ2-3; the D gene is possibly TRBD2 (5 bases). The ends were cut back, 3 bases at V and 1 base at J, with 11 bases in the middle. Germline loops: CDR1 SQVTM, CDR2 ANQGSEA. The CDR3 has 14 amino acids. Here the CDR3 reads CSVDKVRGTDTQYF. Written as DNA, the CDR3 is TGCAGCGTTGATAAAGTGAGGGGCACAGATACGCAGTATTTT.

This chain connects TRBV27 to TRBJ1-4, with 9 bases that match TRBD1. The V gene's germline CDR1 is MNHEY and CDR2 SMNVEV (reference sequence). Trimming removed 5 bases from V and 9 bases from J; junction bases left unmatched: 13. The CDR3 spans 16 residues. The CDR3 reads CASSLSPGQGWQKLFF. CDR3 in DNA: TGTGCCAGCAGTCTCTCACCGGGACAGGGTTGGCAAAAACTGTTTTTT.

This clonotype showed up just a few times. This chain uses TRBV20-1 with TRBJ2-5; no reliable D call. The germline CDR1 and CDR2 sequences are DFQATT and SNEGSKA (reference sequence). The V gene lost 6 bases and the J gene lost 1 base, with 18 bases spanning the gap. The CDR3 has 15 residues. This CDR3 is CSAPRGAPLQETQYF. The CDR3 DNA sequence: TGCAGTGCCCCTCGAGGAGCCCCCCTCCAAGAGACCCAGTACTTC.

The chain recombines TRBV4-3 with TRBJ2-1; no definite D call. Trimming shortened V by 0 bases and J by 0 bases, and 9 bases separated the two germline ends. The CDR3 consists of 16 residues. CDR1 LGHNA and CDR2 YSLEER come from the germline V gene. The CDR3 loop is CASSQDQPNSYNEQFF. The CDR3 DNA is TGCGCCAGCAGCCAAGACCAACCGAACTCCTACAATGAGCAGTTCTTC.

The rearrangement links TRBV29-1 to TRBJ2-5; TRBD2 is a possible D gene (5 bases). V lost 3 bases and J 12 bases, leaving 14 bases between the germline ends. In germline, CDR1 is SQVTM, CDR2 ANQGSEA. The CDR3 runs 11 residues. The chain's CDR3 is CSVDERGWEYF. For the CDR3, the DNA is TGCAGCGTTGATGAGCGAGGGTGGGAGTACTTC.

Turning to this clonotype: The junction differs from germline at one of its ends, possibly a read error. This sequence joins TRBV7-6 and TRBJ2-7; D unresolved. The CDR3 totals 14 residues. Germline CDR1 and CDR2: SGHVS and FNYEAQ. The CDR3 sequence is CAGSLGQFLGEQYF. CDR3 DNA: TGTGCCGGCAGCTTAGGGCAGTTCCTCGGAGAGCAGTACTTC.

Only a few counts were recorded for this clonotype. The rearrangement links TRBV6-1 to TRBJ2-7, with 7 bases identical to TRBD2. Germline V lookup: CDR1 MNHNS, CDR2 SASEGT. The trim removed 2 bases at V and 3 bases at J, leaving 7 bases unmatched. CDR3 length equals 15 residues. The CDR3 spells CASSELGGNSYEQYF. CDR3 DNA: TGTGCCAGCAGTGAATTGGGAGGGAACAGCTACGAGCAGTACTTC.

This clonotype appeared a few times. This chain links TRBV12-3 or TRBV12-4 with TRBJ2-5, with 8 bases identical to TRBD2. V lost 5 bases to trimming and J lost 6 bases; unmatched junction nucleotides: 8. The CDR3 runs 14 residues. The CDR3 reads CASSPGGIIKTQYF. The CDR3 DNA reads TGTGCCAGCAGTCCGGGGGGGATCATAAAGACCCAGTACTTC.

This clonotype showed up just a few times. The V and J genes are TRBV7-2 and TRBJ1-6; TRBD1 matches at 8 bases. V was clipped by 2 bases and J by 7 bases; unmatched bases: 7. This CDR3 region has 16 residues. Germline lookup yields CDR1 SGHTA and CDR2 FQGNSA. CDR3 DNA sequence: TGTGCCAGCAGCTTAACGGGGACAGGCCGGAATTCACCCCTCCACTTT. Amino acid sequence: CASSLTGTGRNSPLHF.

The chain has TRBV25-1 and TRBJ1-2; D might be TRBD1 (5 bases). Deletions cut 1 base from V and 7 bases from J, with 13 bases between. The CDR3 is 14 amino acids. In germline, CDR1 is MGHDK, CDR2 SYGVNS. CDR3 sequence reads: CASSEFGDESGYTF. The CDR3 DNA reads TGTGCCAGCAGTGAATTCGGGGACGAGAGTGGCTACACCTTC.

The CDR3 reads CSASPYRGRSYEQYF. The CDR3 DNA follows: TGCAGTGCTAGCCCGTACAGGGGACGGTCCTACGAGCAGTACTTC. The chain carries TRBV20-1 and TRBJ2-7; TRBD1 agrees at 7 bases. Losses at the gene ends were 3 bases for V and 1 base for J; bases not matched to a gene: 9. The germline V gene encodes CDR1 DFQATT and CDR2 SNEGSKA (reference sequence). CDR3 size: 15 residues.

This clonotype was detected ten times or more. The CDR3: CSAREDYEQYF. DNA for the CDR3: TGCAGTGCTAGGGAGGACTACGAGCAGTACTTC. The V and J genes are TRBV20-1 and TRBJ2-7, with D tentatively TRBD2 (5 bases). The V gene lost 3 bases and the J gene lost 3 bases, with 6 bases spanning the gap. Germline CDR1 reads DFQATT; CDR2 reads SNEGSKA (reference sequence). CDR3 length equals 11 residues.

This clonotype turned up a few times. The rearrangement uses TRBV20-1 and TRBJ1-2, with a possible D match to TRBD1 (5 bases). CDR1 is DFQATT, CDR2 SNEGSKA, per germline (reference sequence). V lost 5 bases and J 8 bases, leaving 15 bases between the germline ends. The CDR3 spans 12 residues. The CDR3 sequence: CSAWGGRGGYTF. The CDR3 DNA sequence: TGCAGTGCTTGGGGGGGTCGTGGAGGCTACACCTTC.

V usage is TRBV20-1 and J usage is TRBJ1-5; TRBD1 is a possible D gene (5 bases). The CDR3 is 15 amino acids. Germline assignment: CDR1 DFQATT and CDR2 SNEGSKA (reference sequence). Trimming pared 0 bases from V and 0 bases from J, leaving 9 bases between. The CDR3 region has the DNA TGCAGTGCTAGAGATGGGGACCTTAGCAATCAGCCCCAGCATTTT. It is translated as CSARDGDLSNQPQHF.

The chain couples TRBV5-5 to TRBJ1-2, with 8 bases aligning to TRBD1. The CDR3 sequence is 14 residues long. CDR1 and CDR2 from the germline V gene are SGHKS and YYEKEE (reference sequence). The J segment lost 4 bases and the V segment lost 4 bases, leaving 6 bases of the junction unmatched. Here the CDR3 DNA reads TGTGCCAGCAGCACCAGGGGGCAGGGCTATGGCTACACCTTC. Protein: CASSTRGQGYGYTF.

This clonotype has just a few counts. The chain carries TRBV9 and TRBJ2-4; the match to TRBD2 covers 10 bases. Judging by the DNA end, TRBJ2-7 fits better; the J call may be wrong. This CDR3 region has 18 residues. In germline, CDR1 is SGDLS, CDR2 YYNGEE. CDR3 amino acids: CASSVGLASGGTPYEQYF. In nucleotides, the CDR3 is TGTGCCAGCAGCGTAGGTTTGGCTAGCGGGGGTACACCCTACGAGCAGTACTTC.

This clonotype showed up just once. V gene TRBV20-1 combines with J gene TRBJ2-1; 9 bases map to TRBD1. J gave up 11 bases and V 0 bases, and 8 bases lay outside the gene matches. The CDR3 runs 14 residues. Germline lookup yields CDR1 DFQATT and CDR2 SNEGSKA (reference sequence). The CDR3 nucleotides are TGCAGTGCTAGAGAAGGGACAGGGAAGGGTAAGCAGTTCTTC. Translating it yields CSAREGTGKGKQFF.

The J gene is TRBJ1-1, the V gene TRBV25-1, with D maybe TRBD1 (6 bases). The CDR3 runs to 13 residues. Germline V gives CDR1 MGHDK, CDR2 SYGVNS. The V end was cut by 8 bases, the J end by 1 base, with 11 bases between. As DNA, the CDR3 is TGTGCCAGCGGCTGGACAGAGAACACTGAAGCTTTCTTT. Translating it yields CASGWTENTEAFF.

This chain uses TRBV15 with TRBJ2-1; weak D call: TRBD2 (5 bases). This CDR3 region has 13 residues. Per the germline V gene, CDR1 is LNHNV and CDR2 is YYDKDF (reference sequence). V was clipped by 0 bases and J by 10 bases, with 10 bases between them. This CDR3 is CATSRDRGGEQFF. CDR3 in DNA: TGTGCCACCAGCAGAGATCGGGGTGGGGAGCAGTTCTTC.